This TCR beta chain is drawn from a study of glioma-infiltrating T cells. This clonotype was picked up a small number of times. The CDR3 length is 16 residues. Trimming took off 6 bases at V and 1 base at J, with 19 bases between the two ends. Germline V gives CDR1 MNHEY, CDR2 SVGEGT. Using RNA template, CDR3s of TCR alpha and beta were amplified with iRepertoire arm-PCR. TCRdb re-analysed the multiplex PCR reads in MiXCR, keeping a single row per CDR3 protein. The table has around 350,000 distinct CDR3 sequences, roughly two fifths seen once; the top ten hold more than 10%. This rearrangement joins TRBV6-2 or TRBV6-3 to TRBJ2-7; D is ambiguous. This TCR came from a human donor with low-grade glioma or glioblastoma, undergoing nonglioma brain surgery, or in good health (not recorded which). Material for sequencing was glioma tissue, nonneoplastic brain tissue, or PBMCs (not recorded which). Written as DNA, the CDR3 is TGTGCCAGCAGCCCTGCCTTTGACCCGAATTCCTACGAGCAGTACTTC. Protein: CASSPAFDPNSYEQYF.